Sequencing of this T cell receptor (beta chain) was carried out in a study of metastatic and nonmetastatic thyroid tumors. This clone was counted at least ten times. Ahead of thyroid surgery, no patient had received treatment of any kind. CDR3 length: 14 amino acids. The germline V gene encodes CDR1 KGHSH and CDR2 LQKENI. J gave up 7 bases and V 6 bases, and 6 bases lay outside the gene matches. Study processing details: The study took CDR3 differences across clinicopathological groups and made a distant-metastasis classifier for papillary thyroid cancer from them. MiXCR was used by TCRdb to re-call the PCR reads. It is TCRdb's table, rather than the study itself, that gives the V and J calls and clone size. The profile covers roughly 98,000 clones, with 14% to 15% appearing a single time and roughly 3.9% taken by the ten largest.

The sequenced sample consisted of blood. This TCR was sampled from a female donor with papillary thyroid cancer or a benign thyroid nodule (not recorded which). Some clones in this sample may be carry-over from other donors' samples. The rearrangement links TRBV18 to TRBJ1-4; 9 bases match TRBD1. CDR3 protein: CASSPTGGGEKLFF. Written as DNA, the CDR3 is TGTGCCAGCTCCCCCACAGGGGGCGGTGAAAAACTGTTTTTT. Based on the CDR3 plus reference TRBV18 and TRBJ1-4, the full variable domain is NAGVMQNPRHLVRRRGQEARLRCSPMKGHSHVYWYRQLPEEGLKFMVYLQKENIIDESGMPKERFSAEFPKEGPSILRIQQVVRGDSAAYFCASSPTGGGEKLFFGSGTQLSVL.